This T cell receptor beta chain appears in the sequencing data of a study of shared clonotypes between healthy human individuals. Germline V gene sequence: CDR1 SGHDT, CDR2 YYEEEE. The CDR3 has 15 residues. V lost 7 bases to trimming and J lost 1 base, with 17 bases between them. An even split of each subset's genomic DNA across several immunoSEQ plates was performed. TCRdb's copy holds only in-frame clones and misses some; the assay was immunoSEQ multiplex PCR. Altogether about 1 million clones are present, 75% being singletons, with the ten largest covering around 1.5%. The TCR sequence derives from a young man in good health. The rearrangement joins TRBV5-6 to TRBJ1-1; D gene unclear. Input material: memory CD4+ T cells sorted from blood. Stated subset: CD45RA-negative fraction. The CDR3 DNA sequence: TGTGCCAGCCAAAGGCGCCTCACCCCGAACACTGAAGCTTTCTTT. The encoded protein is CASQRRLTPNTEAFF.